Following are 23 T cell receptor beta chains from one sample sequenced in a study of PD-1 blockade in mismatch repair-deficient tumors. The data were produced by immunoSEQ multiplex PCR, yet TCRdb's version contains in-frame clones alone and is incomplete. The sample lists about 130,000 clones; about 90% were seen once. Source: peripheral blood, taken approximately 72 weeks after starting pembrolizumab. These receptors were taken from an adult with mismatch repair-deficient cancer.

The V and J genes are TRBV29-1 and TRBJ1-2; D remains unclear. With 0 bases removed from V and 5 bases from J, the gap between germline ends came to 16 bases. The CDR3 covers 15 residues. CDR1 and CDR2 from the germline V gene are SQVTM and ANQGSEA. The CDR3 DNA sequence: TGCAGCGTTGAAGAAGGTTTCTCAAGGTGGTATGGCTACACCTTC. Its translation is CSVEEGFSRWYGYTF.

The J gene is TRBJ2-1, the V gene TRBV29-1; D call uncertain. This CDR3 comprises 14 residues. V lost 0 bases and J 6 bases, leaving 12 bases between the germline ends. Germline CDR1 and CDR2: SQVTM and ANQGSEA. The CDR3 sequence is CSVEDGDFSNEQFF. CDR3 in DNA: TGCAGCGTTGAAGACGGTGATTTCTCCAATGAGCAGTTCTTC.

This clone was found a few times. This sequence joins TRBV4-1 and TRBJ1-1, with a weak D call TRBD1 (5 bases). V lost 4 bases and J 0 bases, leaving 9 bases between the germline ends. The CDR3 is made up of 14 amino acids. Germline loops: CDR1 MGHRA, CDR2 YSYEKL. The CDR3 sequence is CASSRQTMNTEAFF. CDR3 DNA: TGCGCCAGCAGCCGACAGACGATGAACACTGAAGCTTTCTTT.

Worth noting for this clone: The same CDR3 can be traced to other DNA sequences in this sample. V usage is TRBV5-6 and J usage is TRBJ2-7, with TRBD1 matching over 9 bases. There are 14 residues in the CDR3. Germline CDR1 reads SGHDT; CDR2 reads YYEEEE. Trimming removed 4 bases from V and 4 bases from J; junction bases left unmatched: 6. The CDR3 loop reads CASSPGQGGYEQYF. CDR3 coding DNA: TGTGCCAGCAGCCCGGGACAGGGAGGGTACGAGCAGTACTTC.

The CDR3 loop is CASSDPSNQPQHF. The CDR3 DNA reads TGTGCCAGCAGTGACCCTAGCAATCAGCCCCAGCATTTT. V usage is TRBV2 and J usage is TRBJ1-5, with D uncertain. This CDR3 comprises 13 residues. V was shortened by 3 bases and J by 0 bases, with 3 bases between the two germline ends. CDR1 is SNHLY, CDR2 FYNNEI, per germline.

The chain uses TRBV4-2 and TRBJ2-1; D may be TRBD1 or TRBD2 (5 bases each). The germline V gene encodes CDR1 LGHNA and CDR2 YNFKEQ. The CDR3 has 16 amino acids. Deletions cut 1 base from V and 1 base from J, with 11 bases between. CDR3 loop: CASSQVLGESYNEQFF. CDR3 in DNA: TGTGCCAGCAGCCAAGTTTTGGGGGAGTCCTACAATGAGCAGTTCTTC.

CDR3 DNA: TGCGCCAGCAGCTTGGCCGGGGGAACTAGATCCTACGAGCAGTACTTC. Translated: CASSLAGGTRSYEQYF. The rearrangement links TRBV5-1 to TRBJ2-7, with D perhaps matching TRBD2 (6 bases). Trimming took 0 bases from V and 1 from J, leaving 14 bases between them. Germline V gene data show CDR1 as SGHRS and CDR2 as YFSETQ. This CDR3 has 16 amino acids.

V usage is TRBV13 and J usage is TRBJ2-2, with D perhaps assigned TRBD1 or TRBD2 (6 bases each). This CDR3 has 17 amino acids. V lost 1 base, J lost 2 bases, and 14 bases lay in between. In germline, CDR1 is PRHDT, CDR2 FYEKMQ (reference sequence). The CDR3 loop is CASSLARGLPNTGELFF. For the CDR3, the DNA is TGTGCCAGCAGCTTAGCTCGGGGGCTCCCCAACACCGGGGAGCTGTTTTTT.

The CDR3 is CASSHVSQGRPSYEQYF. The CDR3 DNA sequence: TGCGCCAGCAGCCATGTTTCACAGGGGAGGCCCTCCTACGAGCAGTACTTC. The gene calls are TRBV4-1 and TRBJ2-7; D is possibly TRBD1 (7 bases). Per germline, CDR1 MGHRA and CDR2 YSYEKL. This CDR3 region has 17 residues. Trimming left V 3 bases short and J 0 bases short, with 18 bases between.

The chain recombines TRBV11-2 with TRBJ1-5; D may be TRBD1 (5 bases). V was shortened by 5 bases and J by 4 bases, with 12 bases between the two germline ends. This CDR3 region has 14 residues. The germline CDR1 and CDR2 sequences are SGHAT and FQNNGV. In DNA, the CDR3 is TGTGCCAGCAGCCCTATAGGGACGAATCAGCCCCAGCATTTT. The encoded protein is CASSPIGTNQPQHF.

This chain links TRBV4-3 with TRBJ2-5, with 7 nucleotides matching TRBD1. J gave up 3 bases and V 0 bases, and 7 bases lay outside the gene matches. Germline V gene lookup returns CDR1 LGHNA and CDR2 YSLEER. The CDR3 contains 16 residues. CDR3 sequence (DNA): TGCGCCAGCAGCCAAGAAGCTTGGCAGGGGGAAGAGACCCAGTACTTC. Translating it yields CASSQEAWQGEETQYF.

This chain uses TRBV4-2 with TRBJ2-2; D not certain. Germline CDR1 and CDR2: LGHNA and YNFKEQ. Trimming took 0 bases from V and 4 from J, leaving 0 bases between them. CDR3 length: 12 residues. The CDR3 DNA is TGTGCCAGCAGCCAAGACACCGGGGAGCTGTTTTTT. As protein: CASSQDTGELFF.

The V call is TRBV5-5, the J call TRBJ2-7, with D possibly matching TRBD2 (6 bases). Trimming took 0 bases from V and 4 from J, leaving 11 bases between them. The CDR3 is 14 residues long. Germline V gene data show CDR1 as SGHKS and CDR2 as YYEKEE (reference sequence). This CDR3 is CASSLVSGNYEQYF. The CDR3 coding sequence is TGTGCCAGCAGCTTGGTTAGCGGCAATTACGAGCAGTACTTC.

The V and J genes are TRBV9 and TRBJ2-5, with D perhaps TRBD1 (6 bases). Trimming removed 3 bases at V and 2 bases at J, with 14 bases between. Looked up from germline, CDR1 is SGDLS and CDR2 is YYNGEE. This CDR3 comprises 15 residues. CDR3 coding DNA: TGTGCCAGCAGCGAACAGGGAGCATTACAAGAGACCCAGTACTTC. Encoded protein: CASSEQGALQETQYF.

This clone was counted a single time. The chain links TRBV29-1 to TRBJ2-5; D is ambiguous. Germline values: CDR1 SQVTM, CDR2 ANQGSEA. The CDR3 has 13 amino acids. Trimming shortened V by 3 bases and J by 0 bases, and 8 bases separated the two germline ends. The CDR3 spells CSVDWQNQETQYF. The CDR3 region has the DNA TGCAGCGTTGATTGGCAGAACCAAGAGACCCAGTACTTC.

This sequence joins TRBV23-1 and TRBJ2-7; 7 nucleotides align to TRBD2. TRBV23-1 is noted as an ORF with a role that remains uncertain. The V and J ends lost 3 bases and 5 bases, in that order; junction bases with no gene match: 10. This CDR3 is 15 amino acids long. In DNA form, the CDR3 reads TGCGCCAGCAGTCACCAGAGGGACTACAAGGACGAGCAGTACTTC. Protein: CASSHQRDYKDEQYF.

This clone was counted a single time. The chain carries TRBV23-1 and TRBJ2-2, with 7 bases aligning to TRBD2. Being an ORF, TRBV23-1 has a function that is uncertain. The CDR3 consists of 17 residues. The ends lost 8 bases at V and 2 bases at J; junction bases unmatched: 14. Here the CDR3 reads CASGFQDRGVNTGELFF. CDR3 nucleotide sequence: TGCGCCAGCGGGTTCCAAGATCGGGGGGTCAACACCGGGGAGCTGTTTTTT.

The chain employs TRBV5-6 and TRBJ2-7; perhaps TRBD1 as D (5 bases). The CDR3 spans 13 residues. CDR1 SGHDT and CDR2 YYEEEE come from the germline V gene. V was trimmed by 4 bases and J by 3 bases, leaving 11 bases between them. The CDR3 DNA reads as TGTGCCAGCAGCCAGGGTTTCTTCTACGAGCAGTACTTC. Residues: CASSQGFFYEQYF.

The V gene is TRBV5-4, the J gene TRBJ2-7; D uncertain. Deletions cut 2 bases from V and 2 bases from J, with 8 bases between. The CDR3 has 13 residues. The germline CDR1 and CDR2 sequences are SGHNT and YYREEE (reference sequence). CDR3 in amino acids: CASSFGGTYEQYF. CDR3 nucleotide sequence: TGTGCCAGCAGCTTCGGCGGAACCTACGAGCAGTACTTC.

The V gene is TRBV15, the J gene TRBJ2-5; D tentatively fits TRBD1 or TRBD2 (5 bases each). CDR3 length: 14 residues. V lost 7 bases to trimming and J lost 2 bases, with 14 bases between them. Germline CDR1 reads LNHNV; CDR2 reads YYDKDF (reference sequence). DNA for the CDR3: TGTGCCACCAAGCAGGGACGTCAGCAAGAGACCCAGTACTTC. It yields the protein CATKQGRQQETQYF.

The CDR3 DNA reads as TGTGCCAGCAGTTTACCCCGGCCAGATACGCAGTATTTT. It translates to CASSLPRPDTQYF. The rearrangement links TRBV28 to TRBJ2-3; D unclear. CDR1 MDHEN and CDR2 SYDVKM come from the germline V gene. Trimming stripped 2 bases from V and 4 bases from J, with 7 bases between. The CDR3 consists of 13 residues.

The DNA of the CDR3 is TGTGCCAGTAGTGGAAGTCACCATCCTAGCACAGATACGCAGTATTTT. The encoded protein is CASSGSHHPSTDTQYF. The genes are TRBV19 and TRBJ2-3; D is unclear. CDR3 length: 16 amino acids. CDR1 is LNHDA, CDR2 SQIVND, per germline (reference sequence). V was cut by 5 bases and J by 0 bases, with 15 bases left in between. The variable domain in full, with the rest retrieved from reference TRBV19 and TRBJ2-3, is DGGITQSPKYLFRKEGQNVTLSCEQNLNHDAMYWYRQDPGQGLRLIYYSQIVNDFQKGDIAEGYSVSREKKESFPLTVTSAQKNPTAFYLCASSGSHHPSTDTQYFGPGTRLTVL.

The J gene is TRBJ2-7, the V gene TRBV30; D gene ambiguous. The CDR3 contains 12 residues. The V and J ends lost 3 bases and 1 base respectively, with 7 bases between them. In germline, CDR1 is GTSNPN, CDR2 SVGIG (reference sequence). CDR3 sequence (DNA): TGTGCCTGGAGGAAGGATTCCTACGAGCAGTACTTC. Translating it yields CAWRKDSYEQYF. The entire variable domain, with the rest obtained from reference TRBV30 and TRBJ2-7, is as follows: SQTIHQWPATLVQPVGSPLSLECTVEGTSNPNLYWYRQAAGRGLQLLFYSVGIGQISSEVPQNLSASRPQDRQFILSSKKLLLSDSGFYLCAWRKDSYEQYFGPGTRLTVT.